Each of the 21 T cell receptor beta chains below was sequenced from the same sample in a study of post-analysis software for immune sequencing data. Study-wide points: Controls had lower frequencies than patients of 4 or 5 TRBV segments, which included TRBV5-6, TRBV5-1 and TRBV20-1.

Unique molecular identifiers were built into the TCR beta cDNA libraries. TCRdb reanalysed the PCR reads using MiXCR and keeps one entry per CDR3 protein. Of more than 500,000 distinct CDR3 sequences in the sample, around 31% are singletons; the top ten hold around 6.1%. Their antigen targets remain unknown. The sequenced sample was blood. The receptors derive from a girl aged 2-17 years with multiple sclerosis.

Turning to this clonotype: Mismatch with germline at one junction end may stem from a read error. This sequence joins TRBV4-2 and TRBJ1-2; D ambiguous. Germline V gives CDR1 LGHNA, CDR2 YNFKEQ. This CDR3 contains 15 residues. The CDR3 loop is CVSSQDPSGSYGYTF. CDR3 nucleotides: TGTGTCAGCAGCCAAGATCCCAGTGGTAGCTATGGCTACACCTTC.

This clonotype has a single count. The genes are TRBV5-1 and TRBJ1-1; a possible D gene is TRBD1 (5 bases). CDR1 and CDR2 (germline): SGHRS, YFSETQ. The CDR3 has 15 amino acids. Trimming took 4 bases from V and 3 from J, leaving 16 bases between them. CDR3: CASSPWPEGDTEAFF. In DNA, the CDR3 is TGCGCCAGCAGCCCCTGGCCTGAAGGGGACACTGAAGCTTTCTTT.

For the CDR3, the DNA is TGTGCCAGCAGCTTGGGTATGGCAGGGGGGGATACGCAGTATTTT. Its protein is CASSLGMAGGDTQYF. This chain links TRBV5-4 with TRBJ2-3; possible D gene TRBD1, 7 bases. The CDR3 length is 15 residues. V was shortened by 0 bases and J by 6 bases, with 14 bases between the two germline ends. CDR1 is SGHNT and CDR2 is YYREEE in the germline V gene (reference sequence).

About this clonotype: At one of its ends the junction is not consistent with the germline gene, which may arise from a read error. The chain combines TRBV5-5 with TRBJ2-6, with a tentative D call TRBD2 (6 bases). This CDR3 has 15 residues. Per germline, CDR1 SGHKS and CDR2 YYEKEE (reference sequence). The CDR3 DNA follows: TGTACCAGCAGCTCCGGGAGCTCTGGGGCCAACGTCCTGACTTTC. It is translated as CTSSSGSSGANVLTF.

J is TRBJ2-1 and V is TRBV7-8, with a possible D match to TRBD2 (6 bases). There are 18 residues in the CDR3. Germline loops: CDR1 SGHVS, CDR2 FQNEAQ. With 4 bases removed from V and 5 bases from J, the gap between germline ends came to 24 bases. This CDR3 is CASSSSAGRDYPNNEQFF. DNA for the CDR3: TGTGCCAGCAGCTCCTCCGCGGGGCGGGATTACCCTAACAATGAGCAGTTCTTC.

A few counts support this clonotype. The V call is TRBV4-1, the J call TRBJ2-5; 11 bases match TRBD2. The CDR3 runs 15 residues. Germline values: CDR1 MGHRA, CDR2 YSYEKL. J gave up 6 bases and V 1 base, and 4 bases lay outside the gene matches. The CDR3 region has the DNA TGCGCCAGCAGCCAAGTTGCTAGCGGGGGGCAGACCCAGTACTTC. It is translated as CASSQVASGGQTQYF.

This clonotype was detected a few times. The chain has TRBV7-3 and TRBJ2-7; 9 nucleotides match TRBD2. J lost 0 bases, V lost 5 bases, and 17 bases had no gene match. Germline V gene data show CDR1 as SGHTA and CDR2 as FQGTGA. The CDR3 has 19 residues. CDR3: CASSPRPGLAGPYSYEQYF. In nucleotides, the CDR3 is TGTGCCAGCAGCCCCAGACCGGGACTAGCCGGTCCTTACTCCTACGAGCAGTACTTC.

In its sample, this clonotype was seen many times. This chain connects TRBV19 to TRBJ1-6; no definite D call. The CDR3 loop spans 14 amino acids. Trimming shortened V by 4 bases and J by 8 bases, and 12 bases separated the two germline ends. Germline values: CDR1 LNHDA, CDR2 SQIVND (reference sequence). The CDR3 is CASSTGPLDSPLHF. CDR3 sequence (DNA): TGTGCCAGTAGTACCGGACCATTGGATTCACCCCTCCACTTT.

This sequence joins TRBV7-2 and TRBJ2-3, with D hard to call. Trimming left V 1 base short and J 3 bases short, with 11 bases between. CDR3 length: 15 amino acids. Germline CDR1 reads SGHTA; CDR2 reads FQGNSA. The DNA of the CDR3 is TGTGCCAGCAGCTTAGACCCCCTACGTACAGATACGCAGTATTTT. This translates into CASSLDPLRTDTQYF. Drawing the rest from reference TRBV7-2 and TRBJ2-3, the complete variable domain is GAGVSQSPSNKVTEKGKDVELRCDPISGHTALYWYRQSLGQGLEFLIYFQGNSAPDKSGLPSDRFSAERTGGSVSTLTIQRTQQEDSAVYLCASSLDPLRTDTQYFGPGTRLTVL.

This clonotype was detected only a few times. The V gene is TRBV24-1, the J gene TRBJ2-1, with a weak D call TRBD1 (6 bases). V was trimmed by 4 bases and J by 8 bases, leaving 20 bases between them. This CDR3 contains 16 residues. CDR1 and CDR2 from the germline V gene are KGHDR and SFDVKD. CDR3 region: CATSDPSRGSMYEQFF. The CDR3 nucleotides read TGTGCCACCAGTGACCCATCCAGGGGTAGTATGTATGAGCAGTTCTTC.

The chain is built from TRBV7-2 and TRBJ2-1, with D unclear. Between the trimmed V and J ends, which lost 1 base and 2 bases, there was a span of 9 bases. The germline gives CDR1 SGHTA, CDR2 FQGNSA. The length of the CDR3 is 15 residues. The CDR3 DNA reads TGTGCCAGCAGCTTAGACAGTAGCCCCTACAATGAGCAGTTCTTC. Translation gives CASSLDSSPYNEQFF.

The rearrangement links TRBV20-1 to TRBJ2-3; 7 positions agree with TRBD2. The CDR3 contains 14 residues. CDR1 DFQATT and CDR2 SNEGSKA come from the germline V gene (reference sequence). V lost 1 base to trimming and J lost 6 bases; unmatched junction nucleotides: 7. CDR3: CSARVVGGLDTQYF. Here the CDR3 DNA reads TGCAGTGCTAGAGTCGTGGGGGGGTTGGATACGCAGTATTTT.

In this sample, this clonotype turned up a few times. This chain links TRBV5-5 with TRBJ2-3; 10 nucleotides match TRBD2. This CDR3 contains 15 residues. V lost 2 bases to trimming and J lost 2 bases; unmatched junction nucleotides: 2. Germline lookup yields CDR1 SGHKS and CDR2 YYEKEE (reference sequence). The CDR3 nucleotides read TGTGCCAGCAGCTTACTAGCGGGGATCACAGATACGCAGTATTTT. This translates into CASSLLAGITDTQYF.

The table lists this clonotype with a few counts. V usage is TRBV2 and J usage is TRBJ1-4; TRBD1 might be the D (5 bases). The CDR3 runs to 12 residues. Germline CDR1 SNHLY, CDR2 FYNNEI. V lost 4 bases to trimming and J lost 13 bases, with 13 bases between them. The CDR3 DNA follows: TGTGCCAGCAGTGGAGACCGGGACGGACTGTTTTTT. It specifies CASSGDRDGLFF.

Concerning this clonotype: A clone one base away is much larger, so this may be a read error. The CDR3 loop reads CVISESGSNYEQYF. The CDR3 DNA is TGTGTCATCAGTGAGTCGGGCAGCAACTACGAGCAGTACTTC. The chain is built from TRBV10-3 and TRBJ2-7; D unresolved. The CDR3 totals 14 residues. Looked up from germline, CDR1 is ENHRY and CDR2 is SYGVKD.

The chain combines TRBV28 with TRBJ2-1; D is unclear. V gave up 6 bases and J gave up 7 bases, with 13 bases separating them. Per germline, CDR1 MDHEN and CDR2 SYDVKM. The CDR3 sequence is 13 residues long. CDR3 loop: CASRLTTGNEQFF. The CDR3 bases are TGTGCCAGCAGGTTAACGACCGGGAATGAGCAGTTCTTC. Supplemented by reference TRBV28 and TRBJ2-1, the full variable domain reads DVKVTQSSRYLVKRTGEKVFLECVQDMDHENMFWYRQDPGLGLRLIYFSYDVKMKEKGDIPEGYSVSREKKERFSLILESASTNQTSMYLCASRLTTGNEQFFGPGTRLTVL.

The chain couples TRBV5-1 to TRBJ2-5, with D tentatively TRBD1 or TRBD2 (5 bases each). The CDR3 is 13 residues long. Trimming shortened V by 5 bases and J by 3 bases, and 11 bases separated the two germline ends. Germline V lookup: CDR1 SGHRS, CDR2 YFSETQ. The CDR3 region has the DNA TGCGCCAGCAGGAATCAGGGAGAAGAGACCCAGTACTTC. Amino acids: CASRNQGEETQYF.

V and J are TRBV29-1 and TRBJ2-1, with 9 bases that match TRBD1. The CDR3 extends over 17 amino acids. Trimming at V came to 6 bases and at J to 2 bases, leaving 14 bases not matched to a gene. In germline, CDR1 is SQVTM, CDR2 ANQGSEA. The CDR3 sequence is CSVYQTGGGPPYNEQFF. The CDR3 region has the DNA TGCAGCGTCTACCAAACAGGGGGCGGTCCCCCCTACAATGAGCAGTTCTTC.

This clonotype has more than one count but fewer than ten. V is TRBV29-1 and J is TRBJ1-2; no definite D call. Germline CDR1 reads SQVTM; CDR2 reads ANQGSEA. Trimming pared 5 bases from V and 0 bases from J, leaving 7 bases between. This CDR3 is 12 amino acids long. The CDR3 is CSVPGTNYGYTF. CDR3 sequence (DNA): TGCAGCGTTCCTGGGACTAACTATGGCTACACCTTC.

This clonotype was counted between two and nine times. This chain uses TRBV5-1 with TRBJ1-2; no firm D call. V was shortened by 0 bases and J by 3 bases, with 6 bases between the two germline ends. This CDR3 comprises 13 residues. Germline V gene data show CDR1 as SGHRS and CDR2 as YFSETQ. The DNA for the CDR3 is TGCGCCAGCAGCTTGGAACAGCACTATGGCTACACCTTC. Translated: CASSLEQHYGYTF.

A few counts support this clonotype. The chain employs TRBV6-5 and TRBJ1-1, with TRBD1 as a possible D gene (5 bases). Trimming pared 5 bases from V and 0 bases from J, leaving 16 bases between. The CDR3 consists of 16 residues. CDR1 is MNHEY and CDR2 is SVGAGI in the germline V gene. The CDR3 region has the DNA TGTGCCAGCAGTCCCAGGGCGGGCAGTATGAACACTGAAGCTTTCTTT. Its translation is CASSPRAGSMNTEAFF.